Sequencing of this T cell receptor (beta chain) was carried out in a study of T cells after yellow fever vaccination. Regarding the study as a whole: Abundant clonotypes from the bulk population could contaminate FACS-sorted repertoires. Just a small share of clonotypes turned up in the CD4 compartment as well as the CD8 compartment. Booster samples showed a return of most primary-vaccination clones (approximately 96% CD4, approximately 88% CD8).

In TCRdb, the 5' RACE reads were re-called with MiXCR into one record per CDR3 protein. The profile shows roughly 340,000 distinct CDR3 sequences, roughly 8.7% of them singletons. The CDR3 covers 11 residues. V lost 1 base, J lost 8 bases, and 3 bases lay in between. The sample holds many counts of this clonotype. The antigen remains unidentified. The clonotype was recovered from a young man who received the YFV17D yellow fever vaccine. Sequencing was performed on PBMCs, taken on the day of the first yellow fever vaccination. This chain uses TRBV12-3 or TRBV12-4 with TRBJ2-1; D is uncertain. In nucleotides, the CDR3 is TGTGCCAGCAGTTTAGTCTATGAGCAGTTCTTC. It encodes CASSLVYEQFF.